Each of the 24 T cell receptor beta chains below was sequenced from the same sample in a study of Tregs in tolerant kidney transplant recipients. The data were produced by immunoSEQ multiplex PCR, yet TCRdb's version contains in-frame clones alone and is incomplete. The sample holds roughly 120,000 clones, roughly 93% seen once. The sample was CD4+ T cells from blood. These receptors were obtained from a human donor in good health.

CDR3 loop: CASSLARILRNTEAFF. CDR3 bases: TGTGCCAGCAGCTTAGCGAGGATATTGAGGAACACTGAAGCTTTCTTT. The chain recombines TRBV7-8 with TRBJ1-1, with D unclear. Germline-derived CDR1 and CDR2 are SGHVS and FQNEAQ. This CDR3 is built from 16 residues. V was trimmed by 0 bases and J by 1 base, leaving 12 bases between them.

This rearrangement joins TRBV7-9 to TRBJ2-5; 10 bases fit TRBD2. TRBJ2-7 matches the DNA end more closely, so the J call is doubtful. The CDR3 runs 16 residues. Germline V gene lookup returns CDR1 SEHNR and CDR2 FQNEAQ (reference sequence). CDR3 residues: CASSPRLGLAIYEQYF. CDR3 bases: TGTGCCAGCAGCCCCCGTCTGGGACTAGCGATCTACGAGCAGTACTTC.

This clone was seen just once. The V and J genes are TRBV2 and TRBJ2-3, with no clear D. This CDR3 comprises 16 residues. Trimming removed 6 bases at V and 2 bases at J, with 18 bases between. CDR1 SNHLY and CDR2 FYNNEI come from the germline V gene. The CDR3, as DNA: TGTGCCAGCAGCTATACGTTATCTTTCGTCACAGATACGCAGTATTTT. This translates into CASSYTLSFVTDTQYF.

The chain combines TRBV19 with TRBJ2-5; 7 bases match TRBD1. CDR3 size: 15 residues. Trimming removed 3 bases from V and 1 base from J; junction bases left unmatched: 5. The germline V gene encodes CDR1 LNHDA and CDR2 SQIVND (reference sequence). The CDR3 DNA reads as TGTGCCAGTAGTATCCGCAACAGGGGCCAAGAGACCCAGTACTTC. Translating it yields CASSIRNRGQETQYF.

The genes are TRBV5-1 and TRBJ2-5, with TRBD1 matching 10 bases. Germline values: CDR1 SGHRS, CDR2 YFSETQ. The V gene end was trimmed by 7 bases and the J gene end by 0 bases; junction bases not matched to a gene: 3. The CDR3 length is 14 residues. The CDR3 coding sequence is TGCGCCAGCTCGGGACAGGGGAACCAAGAGACCCAGTACTTC. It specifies CASSGQGNQETQYF.

CDR3 residues: CASSSLTGGGARSPLHF. CDR3 nucleotides: TGTGCCAGCAGCTCTCTCACAGGTGGCGGGGCGAGGTCACCCCTCCACTTT. This chain joins TRBV5-5 and TRBJ1-6; possible D gene TRBD1, 5 bases. The germline V and J ends were trimmed by 3 bases and 10 bases, with 23 bases remaining between them. The CDR3 runs to 17 residues. Germline CDR1 and CDR2: SGHKS and YYEKEE (reference sequence).

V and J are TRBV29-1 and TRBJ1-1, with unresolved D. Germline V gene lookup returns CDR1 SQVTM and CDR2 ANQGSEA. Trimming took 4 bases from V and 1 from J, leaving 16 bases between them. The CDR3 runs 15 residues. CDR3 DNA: TGCAGCGTTGTTCCCCCCCCTGGACGGAACACTGAAGCTTTCTTT. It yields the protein CSVVPPPGRNTEAFF.

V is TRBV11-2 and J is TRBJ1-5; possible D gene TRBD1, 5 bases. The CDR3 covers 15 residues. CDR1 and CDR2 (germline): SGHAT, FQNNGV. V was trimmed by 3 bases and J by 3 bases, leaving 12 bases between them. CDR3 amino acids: CASSFRAGPNQPQHF. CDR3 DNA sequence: TGTGCCAGCAGCTTTAGGGCGGGGCCCAATCAGCCCCAGCATTTT.

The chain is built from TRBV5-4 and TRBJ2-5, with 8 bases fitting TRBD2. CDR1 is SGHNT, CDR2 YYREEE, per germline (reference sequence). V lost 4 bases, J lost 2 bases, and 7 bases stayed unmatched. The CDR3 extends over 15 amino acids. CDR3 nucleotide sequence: TGTGCCAGCAGCCCCCGACTAGCGAGGCAAGAGACCCAGTACTTC. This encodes CASSPRLARQETQYF. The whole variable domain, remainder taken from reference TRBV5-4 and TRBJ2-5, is ETGVTQSPTHLIKTRGQQVTLRCSSQSGHNTVSWYQQALGQGPQFIFQYYREEENGRGNFPPRFSGLQFPNYSSELNVNALELDDSALYLCASSPRLARQETQYFGPGTRLLVL.

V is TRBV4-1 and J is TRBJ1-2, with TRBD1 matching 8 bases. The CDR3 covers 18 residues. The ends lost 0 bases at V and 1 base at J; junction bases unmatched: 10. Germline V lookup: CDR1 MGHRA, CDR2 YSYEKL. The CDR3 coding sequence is TGCGCCAGCAGCCAAGAGGCCCCCCTCAGGGGGCATAACTATGGCTACACCTTC. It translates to CASSQEAPLRGHNYGYTF.

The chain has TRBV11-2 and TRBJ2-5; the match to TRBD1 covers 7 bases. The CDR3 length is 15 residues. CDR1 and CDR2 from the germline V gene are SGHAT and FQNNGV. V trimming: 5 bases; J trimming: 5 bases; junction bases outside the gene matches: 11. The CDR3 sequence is CASSVGQAFRETQYF. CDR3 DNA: TGTGCCAGCAGCGTCGGACAGGCGTTTAGGGAGACCCAGTACTTC.

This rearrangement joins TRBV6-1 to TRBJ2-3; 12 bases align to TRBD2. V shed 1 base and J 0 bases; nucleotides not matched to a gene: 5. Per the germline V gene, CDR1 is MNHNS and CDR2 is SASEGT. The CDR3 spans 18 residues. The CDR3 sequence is CASSEGRTSGVSTDTQYF. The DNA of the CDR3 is TGTGCCAGCAGTGAAGGCCGGACTAGCGGGGTTAGCACAGATACGCAGTATTTT.

The CDR3 bases are TGTGCCAGCAGCCAAGAATTACCCTACGAGCAGTACTTC. As protein: CASSQELPYEQYF. The V gene is TRBV4-2, the J gene TRBJ2-7; D is undetermined. V was cut by 0 bases and J by 2 bases, with 5 bases left in between. The CDR3 is 13 amino acids. Per germline, CDR1 LGHNA and CDR2 YNFKEQ.

For the CDR3, the DNA is TGTGCCAGCAGGGGACACATGGGTGTCTACGAGCAGTACTTC. It translates to CASRGHMGVYEQYF. The chain recombines TRBV6-1 with TRBJ2-7, with a tentative D call TRBD1 (6 bases). Trimming shortened V by 6 bases and J by 3 bases, and 15 bases separated the two germline ends. CDR3 length equals 14 residues. Germline V gene sequence: CDR1 MNHNS, CDR2 SASEGT.

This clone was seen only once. The CDR3 region is CASTIIDSGNTIYF. As DNA, the CDR3 is TGTGCCAGCACCATTATAGACTCTGGAAACACCATATATTTT. The chain has TRBV2 and TRBJ1-3; the D is unclear. The CDR3 covers 14 residues. Germline V gene sequence: CDR1 SNHLY, CDR2 FYNNEI. Between the trimmed V and J ends, which lost 7 bases and 0 bases, there was a span of 10 bases. Supplemented by reference TRBV2 and TRBJ1-3, the full variable domain reads EPEVTQTPSHQVTQMGQEVILRCVPISNHLYFYWYRQILGQKVEFLVSFYNNEISEKSEIFDDQFSVERPDGSNFTLKIRSTKLEDSAMYFCASTIIDSGNTIYFGEGSWLTVV.

The CDR3 here is CASSLSALNTQYF. CDR3 coding DNA: TGTGCCAGCAGCTTAAGTGCCCTTAATACGCAGTATTTT. The J gene is TRBJ2-3, the V gene TRBV7-9; no definite D call. Between the trimmed V and J ends, which lost 2 bases and 7 bases, there was a span of 10 bases. CDR1 SEHNR and CDR2 FQNEAQ come from the germline V gene (reference sequence). There are 13 residues in the CDR3.

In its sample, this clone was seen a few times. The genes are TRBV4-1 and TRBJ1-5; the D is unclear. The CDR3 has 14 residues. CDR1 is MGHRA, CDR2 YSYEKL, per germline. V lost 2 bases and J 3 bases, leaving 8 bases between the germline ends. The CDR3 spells CASSQFGYNQPQHF. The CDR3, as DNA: TGCGCCAGCAGCCAATTCGGATACAATCAGCCCCAGCATTTT.

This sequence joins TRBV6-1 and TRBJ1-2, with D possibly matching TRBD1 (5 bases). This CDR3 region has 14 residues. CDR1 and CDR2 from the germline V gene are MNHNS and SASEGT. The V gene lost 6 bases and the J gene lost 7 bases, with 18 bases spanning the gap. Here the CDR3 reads CASSDRDSTGGYTF. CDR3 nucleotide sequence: TGTGCCAGCAGCGATCGTGACAGTACGGGTGGCTACACCTTC.

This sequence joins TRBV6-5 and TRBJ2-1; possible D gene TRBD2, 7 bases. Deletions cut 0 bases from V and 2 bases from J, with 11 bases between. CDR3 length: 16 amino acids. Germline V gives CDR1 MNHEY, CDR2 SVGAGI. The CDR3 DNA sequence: TGTGCCAGCAGTTACTCGAGGGGGGGCCCCTACAATGAGCAGTTCTTC. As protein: CASSYSRGGPYNEQFF.

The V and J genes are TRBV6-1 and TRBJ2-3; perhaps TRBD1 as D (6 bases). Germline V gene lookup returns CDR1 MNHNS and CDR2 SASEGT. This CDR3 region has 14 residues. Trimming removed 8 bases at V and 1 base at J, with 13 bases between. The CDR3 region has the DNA TGTGCCAGCGCGGAACAGGGCGGCACAGATACGCAGTATTTT. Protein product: CASAEQGGTDTQYF.

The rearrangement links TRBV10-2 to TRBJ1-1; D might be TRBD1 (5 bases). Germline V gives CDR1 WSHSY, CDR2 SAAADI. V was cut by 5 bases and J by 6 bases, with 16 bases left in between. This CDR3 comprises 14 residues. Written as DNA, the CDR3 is TGCGCCAGCAGTCGGGACCCCAGGGACGCTGAAGCTTTCTTT. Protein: CASSRDPRDAEAFF.

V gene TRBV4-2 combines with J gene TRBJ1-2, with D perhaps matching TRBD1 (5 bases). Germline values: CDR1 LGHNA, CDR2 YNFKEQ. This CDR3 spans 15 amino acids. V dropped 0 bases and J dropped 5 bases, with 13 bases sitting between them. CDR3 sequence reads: CASSQDSRRGYGYTF. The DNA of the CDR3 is TGTGCCAGCAGCCAAGATTCGCGACGGGGGTATGGCTACACCTTC.

The chain's CDR3 is CSVAPSWTANYGYTF. CDR3 sequence (DNA): TGCAGCGTTGCGCCCAGCTGGACGGCTAACTATGGCTACACCTTC. V usage is TRBV29-1 and J usage is TRBJ1-2; D remains ambiguous. The CDR3 is 15 amino acids. CDR1 is SQVTM and CDR2 is ANQGSEA in the germline V gene. Trimming removed 4 bases at V and 0 bases at J, with 15 bases between.

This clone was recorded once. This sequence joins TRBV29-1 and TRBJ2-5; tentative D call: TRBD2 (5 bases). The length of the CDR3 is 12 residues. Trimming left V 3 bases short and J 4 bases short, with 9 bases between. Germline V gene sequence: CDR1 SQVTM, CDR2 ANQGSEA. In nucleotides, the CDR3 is TGCAGCGTTGACGCGGGTTTAGAGACCCAGTACTTC. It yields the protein CSVDAGLETQYF.